The 32 T cell receptor beta chains below were found in one sample sequenced in a study of early T cells in non-severe SARS-CoV-2 infection. From the 5' RACE reads, TCRdb called clonotypes with MiXCR, one entry per CDR3 protein. The sample includes approximately 39,000 distinct CDR3 sequences, 6% to 8.5% of them seen just once. The source material was whole blood, sampled at baseline. All receptors come from an adult who was a healthcare worker with PCR-confirmed SARS-CoV-2 infection or an uninfected control (not recorded which).

The rearrangement joins TRBV4-3 to TRBJ2-3; D unresolved. CDR3 length: 13 amino acids. The V end lost 4 bases, the J end lost 4 bases, and 9 bases lay between the germline ends. Germline V gene data show CDR1 as LGHNA and CDR2 as YSLEER. The CDR3 spells CASSLGPADTQYF. In DNA, the CDR3 is TGCGCCAGCAGCCTCGGACCGGCAGATACGCAGTATTTT.

In its sample, this clonotype was seen a few times. The chain joins TRBV7-9 to TRBJ2-3, with D possibly being TRBD2 (5 bases). The CDR3 is made up of 15 amino acids. Germline assignment: CDR1 SEHNR and CDR2 FQNEAQ (reference sequence). Trimming left V 5 bases short and J 2 bases short, with 14 bases between. The CDR3 here is CASSPKRRFTDTQYF. In nucleotides, the CDR3 is TGTGCCAGCAGCCCAAAGCGGCGGTTCACAGATACGCAGTATTTT.

This clonotype has a handful of counts. At one boundary the junction diverges from the germline segment, which might be a read error. The gene calls are TRBV7-7 and TRBJ2-1, with D perhaps TRBD1 (5 bases). Germline V gene sequence: CDR1 SSHAT, CDR2 FNYEAQ (reference sequence). The CDR3 extends over 16 amino acids. The DNA for the CDR3 is TGTGCTAGCAGCTTAGAGAGAAGGGGCGCCTACAATGAGCAGTTCTTC. Translation: CASSLERRGAYNEQFF.

This clonotype was found many times. The chain recombines TRBV3-1 with TRBJ2-1; TRBD2 matches 12 bases. The CDR3 extends over 15 amino acids. Germline assignment: CDR1 LGHDT and CDR2 YNNKEL (reference sequence). V gave up 4 bases and J gave up 9 bases; unmatched junction bases: 7. The CDR3 region is CASSPTSGRTIEQFF. The CDR3 coding sequence is TGTGCCAGCAGCCCGACTAGCGGGAGAACGATTGAGCAGTTCTTC.

This clonotype was counted ten times or more. The gene calls are TRBV27 and TRBJ1-1, with TRBD1 identical over 7 bases. In germline, CDR1 is MNHEY, CDR2 SMNVEV (reference sequence). J gave up 0 bases and V 2 bases, and 12 bases lay outside the gene matches. The CDR3 has 18 amino acids. The CDR3 DNA reads TGTGCCAGCAGTTTACTTCGACAGGGAAAGCGGATGAACACTGAAGCTTTCTTT. It translates to CASSLLRQGKRMNTEAFF.

The CDR3 sequence: CASSMQGLNQPQHF. The CDR3, as DNA: TGTGCCAGTAGTATGCAGGGCCTGAATCAGCCCCAGCATTTT. This chain uses TRBV19 with TRBJ1-5; a possible D gene is TRBD1 (5 bases). V was pared by 3 bases and J by 4 bases, with 10 bases between. Germline V gene data show CDR1 as LNHDA and CDR2 as SQIVND (reference sequence). The CDR3 sequence is 14 residues long.

The chain joins TRBV20-1 to TRBJ1-2, with 9 bases that match TRBD1. There are 18 residues in the CDR3. Germline-derived CDR1 and CDR2 are DFQATT and SNEGSKA (reference sequence). Trimming removed 3 bases from V and 0 bases from J; junction bases left unmatched: 14. The CDR3 DNA sequence: TGCAGTGCTAGGACAGGGGGGCGCCAAGGGGTATCTAACTATGGCTACACCTTC. Its protein product is CSARTGGRQGVSNYGYTF.

This clonotype was seen at least ten times. The J gene is TRBJ2-2, the V gene TRBV3-1; 8 bases fit TRBD2. Germline V gene sequence: CDR1 LGHDT, CDR2 YNNKEL (reference sequence). Trimming removed 3 bases from V and 7 bases from J; junction bases left unmatched: 7. The CDR3 runs to 15 residues. The CDR3, as DNA: TGTGCCAGCAGCCACCTCGCGGGAGGACGCGGGGAGCTGTTTTTT. It translates to CASSHLAGGRGELFF.

The chain recombines TRBV21-1 with TRBJ2-1; the D call TRBD2 from the table was never checked on the DNA. TRBV21-1 is annotated as a pseudogene. The CDR3 is 18 residues long. CDR3 DNA sequence: TGTGCCAGCAGCAAAGCGCCGACTCAGCGGGAGGGGTACAATGAGCAGTTCTTC. Translation: CASSKAPTQREGYNEQFF.

In this sample, this clonotype turned up many times. The V and J genes are TRBV4-1 and TRBJ1-5; D unclear. Germline values: CDR1 MGHRA, CDR2 YSYEKL. Trimming took 1 base from V and 3 from J, leaving 16 bases between them. This CDR3 contains 17 residues. DNA of the CDR3: TGCGCCAGCAGCCAAGGACTTTCACGCGGGAACAATCAGCCCCAGCATTTT. The encoded protein is CASSQGLSRGNNQPQHF.

This clonotype came up a few times. J is TRBJ2-1 and V is TRBV24-1; 9 bases match TRBD1. The CDR3 covers 19 residues. Trimming at V came to 4 bases and at J to 4 bases, leaving 16 bases not matched to a gene. Per the germline V gene, CDR1 is KGHDR and CDR2 is SFDVKD. The CDR3, as DNA: TGTGCCACCAGTGACCTTAACCCTCACAGGGGGCTAAGATACAATGAGCAGTTCTTC. This sequence encodes CATSDLNPHRGLRYNEQFF.

This clonotype has ten or more counts. The chain uses TRBV6-6 and TRBJ2-6; weak D call: TRBD1 (6 bases). The CDR3 runs to 17 residues. Germline CDR1 and CDR2: MNHNY and SVGAGI (reference sequence). V was clipped by 8 bases and J by 5 bases, with 22 bases between them. The DNA for the CDR3 is TGTGCCAGCTATAGCCGGGACACGGCAAAAAGGGCCAACGTCCTGACTTTC. Protein product: CASYSRDTAKRANVLTF.

This clonotype was seen at least ten times. The chain couples TRBV19 to TRBJ2-1; TRBD1 matches at 11 bases. J was trimmed by 3 bases and V by 5 bases; bases with no gene match: 3. This CDR3 has 15 residues. Germline V gives CDR1 LNHDA, CDR2 SQIVND (reference sequence). Written as DNA, the CDR3 is TGTGCCAGTAGTCGGGACAGGGGGTACTACAATGAGCAGTTCTTC. Encoded protein: CASSRDRGYYNEQFF.

The chain has TRBV7-9 and TRBJ2-7; TRBD1 matches at 7 bases. Per germline, CDR1 SEHNR and CDR2 FQNEAQ (reference sequence). CDR3 size: 15 residues. V lost 3 bases and J lost 3; bases outside the gene matches: 8. DNA of the CDR3: TGTGCCAGCAGCTTTTCTCCGGGACAGTTCTACGAGCAGTACTTC. Encoded protein: CASSFSPGQFYEQYF.

This sequence joins TRBV29-1 and TRBJ2-2; D may be TRBD1 or TRBD2 (5 bases each). V was cut by 7 bases and J by 5 bases, with 11 bases left in between. The CDR3 runs 12 residues. Germline values: CDR1 SQVTM, CDR2 ANQGSEA. For the CDR3, the DNA is TGCAGCGCTGGGGACGAGACCGGGGAGCTGTTTTTT. Translating gives CSAGDETGELFF.

Notes on this clonotype: A read error may explain this, as a much larger clone is one base away. This chain joins TRBV3-1 and TRBJ1-5; possible D gene TRBD1, 5 bases. The CDR3 spans 14 residues. V was trimmed by 4 bases and J by 6 bases, leaving 13 bases between them. Germline-derived CDR1 and CDR2 are LGHDT and YNNKEL (reference sequence). The CDR3, as DNA: TGTGCCAGCAGCCGAGATCCAGGGATTCAGCCCCAGCATTTT. It specifies CASSRDPGIQPQHF. Full variable domain (remainder filled in from reference TRBV3-1 and TRBJ1-5): DTAVSQTPKYLVTQMGNDKSIKCEQNLGHDTMYWYKQDSKKFLKIMFSYNNKELIINETVPNRFSPKSPDKAHLNLHINSLELGDSAVYFCASSRDPGIQPQHFGDGTRLSIL.

This chain connects TRBV7-9 to TRBJ2-7; no definite D call. CDR3 length equals 14 residues. The germline gives CDR1 SEHNR, CDR2 FQNEAQ (reference sequence). Trimming took 5 bases from V and 1 from J, leaving 12 bases between them. The CDR3 coding sequence is TGTGCCAGCAGCGTTCATCTGAATTCCTACGAGCAGTACTTC. Translated, it gives CASSVHLNSYEQYF.

This clonotype has at least ten counts. The chain employs TRBV5-6 and TRBJ2-3; 8 bases line up with TRBD2. The length of the CDR3 is 14 residues. The V and J ends lost 5 bases and 1 base, in that order; junction bases with no gene match: 3. Germline CDR1 reads SGHDT; CDR2 reads YYEEEE. CDR3 bases: TGTGCCAGCAGTCTGACTAGCGGCACAGATACGCAGTATTTT. It translates to CASSLTSGTDTQYF.

The chain employs TRBV7-2 and TRBJ2-7; 8 bases agree with TRBD1. Germline CDR1 reads SGHTA; CDR2 reads FQGNSA. Trimming cost V 5 bases and J 6 bases; bases outside gene matches: 12. CDR3 length: 15 residues. For the CDR3, the DNA is TGTGCCAGCAGCGCCCGGACAGGGTCCTCCGGCGAGCAGTACTTC. This sequence encodes CASSARTGSSGEQYF.

At least ten counts were recorded for this clonotype. The chain combines TRBV2 with TRBJ2-5; D is undetermined. This CDR3 comprises 12 residues. The germline V gene has CDR1 SNHLY and CDR2 FYNNEI. V dropped 6 bases and J dropped 4 bases, with 9 bases sitting between them. The CDR3 region is CASSSSIETQYF. In DNA, the CDR3 is TGTGCCAGCAGCAGCAGTATAGAGACCCAGTACTTC.

The rearrangement links TRBV3-1 to TRBJ2-1, with a weak D call TRBD2 (7 bases). The CDR3 length is 13 residues. Per germline, CDR1 LGHDT and CDR2 YNNKEL (reference sequence). Trimming stripped 1 base from V and 12 bases from J, with 13 bases between. The CDR3 sequence is CASSQVYRGGQFF. The CDR3 region has the DNA TGTGCCAGCAGCCAAGTATATAGGGGGGGGCAGTTCTTC.

This clonotype came up many times. The rearrangement joins TRBV7-9 to TRBJ1-1, with unresolved D. The CDR3 is made up of 10 amino acids. CDR1 is SEHNR, CDR2 FQNEAQ, per germline (reference sequence). The V and J ends lost 1 base and 8 bases respectively, with 2 bases between them. The chain's CDR3 is CASSLEEAFF. The CDR3 DNA sequence: TGTGCCAGCAGCTTAGAGGAAGCTTTCTTT.

This clonotype has a count of ten or more. This could be a read error, since a much larger clone is one nucleotide away. This chain connects TRBV18 to TRBJ1-3; D may be TRBD1 (6 bases). CDR3 length: 16 residues. From germline, CDR1 is KGHSH and CDR2 LQKENI. Here the CDR3 DNA reads TGTGCCAGCTCACCCCCGACAGGCCACTCTGAAAACACCATATATTTT. This encodes CASSPPTGHSENTIYF.

This clonotype was observed many times. This rearrangement joins TRBV20-1 to TRBJ2-2, with D tentatively TRBD1 (5 bases). Germline V gene data show CDR1 as DFQATT and CDR2 as SNEGSKA (reference sequence). The CDR3 is made up of 17 amino acids. V was cut by 0 bases and J by 0 bases, with 14 bases left in between. The CDR3 coding sequence is TGCAGTGCTAGAGATCTCTGGGGCTCTACGAACACCGGGGAGCTGTTTTTT. Amino acids: CSARDLWGSTNTGELFF.

The chain couples TRBV5-6 to TRBJ2-1; TRBD2 is a possible D gene (6 bases). The CDR3 totals 14 residues. CDR1 and CDR2 (germline): SGHDT, YYEEEE. Trimming shortened V by 1 base and J by 8 bases, and 13 bases separated the two germline ends. DNA for the CDR3: TGTGCCAGCAGCTTGCGGGGGATCAGCGATGAGCAGTTCTTC. Its translation: CASSLRGISDEQFF.

This chain connects TRBV10-3 to TRBJ2-3; weak D call: TRBD1 (5 bases). Germline CDR1 is ENHRY and CDR2 is SYGVKD. The V gene lost 2 bases and the J gene lost 3 bases, with 6 bases spanning the gap. The length of the CDR3 is 13 residues. The CDR3 region has the DNA TGTGCCATCAGTGAGCAGGGTACAGATACGCAGTATTTT. Translated: CAISEQGTDTQYF.

This clonotype was seen repeatedly, ten times or more. This sequence joins TRBV6-6 and TRBJ2-6; a possible D gene is TRBD2 (6 bases). The V gene lost 4 bases and the J gene lost 2 bases, with 9 bases spanning the gap. The CDR3 has 15 residues. Germline CDR1 MNHNY, CDR2 SVGAGI (reference sequence). CDR3 in DNA: TGTGCCAGCAGTTTCGGGGGTACTGGGGCCAACGTCCTGACTTTC. Translation: CASSFGGTGANVLTF.

This clonotype turned up a few times. The CDR3: CASSPTLAGVSEQFF. The CDR3 bases are TGTGCCAGCAGCCCCACCCTAGCGGGAGTGAGTGAGCAGTTCTTC. This chain connects TRBV2 to TRBJ2-1; 10 nucleotides agree with TRBD2. This CDR3 has 15 residues. Germline-derived CDR1 and CDR2 are SNHLY and FYNNEI. The trim removed 6 bases at V and 9 bases at J, leaving 11 bases unmatched.

This clonotype was seen a few times. In DNA form, the CDR3 reads TGCGCCAGCAGCTCGACTAGCGCGCACTACGAGCAGTACTTC. This translates into CASSSTSAHYEQYF. The rearrangement links TRBV5-1 to TRBJ2-7; 8 bases map to TRBD2. CDR1 and CDR2 (germline): SGHRS, YFSETQ. CDR3 length equals 14 residues. V trimming: 3 bases; J trimming: 3 bases; junction bases outside the gene matches: 5.

This clonotype was counted a few times. CDR3 in DNA: TGCAGCATTCTACGGGGGGCCTCTAGCACAGATACGCAGTATTTT. It yields the protein CSILRGASSTDTQYF. The chain carries TRBV29-1 and TRBJ2-3; D may be TRBD2 (7 bases). The CDR3 is made up of 15 amino acids. The V end was cut by 8 bases, the J end by 0 bases, with 18 bases between. Germline CDR1 SQVTM, CDR2 ANQGSEA.

In its sample, this clonotype was seen a few times. The chain carries TRBV12-3 or TRBV12-4 and TRBJ1-1, with TRBD1 as a possible D gene (6 bases). This CDR3 contains 11 residues. With 10 bases removed from V and 3 bases from J, the gap between germline ends came to 9 bases. The CDR3 spells CATKGDTEAFF. The CDR3 DNA is TGTGCCACAAAGGGGGACACTGAAGCTTTCTTT.

This chain connects TRBV18 to TRBJ1-4, with D uncertain. Germline CDR1 is KGHSH and CDR2 is LQKENI. The CDR3 is 14 residues long. V was cut by 2 bases and J by 5 bases, with 9 bases left in between. CDR3 sequence: CASSPGSTNEKLFF. The CDR3 DNA reads as TGTGCCAGCTCACCAGGGAGTACGAATGAAAAACTGTTTTTT.